This T cell receptor beta chain was observed in a study of blood T cell repertoires in COVID-19. Overall study: Samples came from the United States, Italy and Spain, spanning acute and convalescent COVID-19. The analysed material was cDNA or gDNA that came from T cells, B-cell-depleted T cells, or PBMCs.

In the source study's methods: Amplification of reference gene primers provided the estimated nucleated cell counts. Assay: immunoSEQ multiplex PCR; the TCRdb copy retains only in-frame clones and omits some. Clone size and V and J calls were adopted from that table, with D and trimming inferred from the DNA. The data contain fewer than 50,000 clones, 70% to 90% of them singletons. CDR1 is KGHSH, CDR2 LQKENI, per germline. Trimming left V 2 bases short and J 4 bases short, with 15 bases between. The length of the CDR3 is 16 residues. The rearrangement joins TRBV18 to TRBJ2-1, with D possibly matching TRBD2 (7 bases). Sequenced material: peripheral blood. The source is a man between 65 and 80 years old with active COVID-19. Here the CDR3 DNA reads TGTGCCAGCTCACCATTGGGACGGGGGGCTTACAATGAGCAGTTCTTC. Its translation is CASSPLGRGAYNEQFF.